This T cell receptor (beta chain) was sequenced in a study of OX40 agonist ivuxolimab in advanced cancers. Repertoires were generated with immunoSEQ multiplex PCR, while TCRdb's copy carries only in-frame clones and drops some. This table has roughly 80,000 clones, around 80% appearing once. Trimming cost V 2 bases and J 9 bases; bases outside gene matches: 10. This CDR3 is 15 amino acids long. CDR1 is MNHEY, CDR2 SVGAGI, per germline. V gene TRBV6-5 combines with J gene TRBJ1-5, with 7 bases matching TRBD1. This receptor was obtained from an adult with an advanced solid tumor such as melanoma, head and neck, liver or kidney cancer. The sample here was CD4+ or CD8+ T cells sorted from blood, taken in a trial of the OX40 agonist ivuxolimab. The CDR3, as DNA: TGTGCCAGCAGTTACAACAGGGGTCTAGTCTGGCCCCAGCATTTT. Its protein product is CASSYNRGLVWPQHF.